The 10 T cell receptor beta chains below come from one sample, sequenced in a study of cytomegalovirus exposure and HLA in healthy donors. A multiplex PCR was run with 60 Vbeta primers and 13 Jbeta primers. The protocol was immunoSEQ multiplex PCR, while the TCRdb copy is restricted to in-frame clones and leaves out a portion. The sample has 200,000 to 250,000 clones, 78% seen once. Sequencing was performed on PBMCs. The receptors stem from a male donor in good health and CMV-seronegative.

V and J are TRBV11-3 and TRBJ2-1, with D tentatively TRBD1 (6 bases). Germline V gene sequence: CDR1 SGHNT, CDR2 YENEEA. This CDR3 is 16 amino acids long. Trimming left V 0 bases short and J 11 bases short, with 20 bases between. CDR3 amino acids: CASSLDPAGVDGKQFF. CDR3 DNA: TGTGCCAGCAGCTTAGATCCGGCAGGGGTCGATGGAAAGCAGTTCTTC.

The chain joins TRBV4-1 to TRBJ2-3, with 10 bases identical to TRBD2. J gave up 1 base and V 5 bases, and 3 bases lay outside the gene matches. The CDR3 has 15 residues. The germline CDR1 and CDR2 sequences are MGHRA and YSYEKL. The CDR3 sequence: CASSSGLARTDTQYF. The CDR3, as DNA: TGCGCCAGCAGCTCGGGACTAGCGCGCACAGATACGCAGTATTTT.

J is TRBJ2-1 and V is TRBV19, with D possibly matching TRBD2 (6 bases). There are 14 residues in the CDR3. The germline gives CDR1 LNHDA, CDR2 SQIVND (reference sequence). The germline V and J ends were trimmed by 5 bases and 2 bases, with 10 bases remaining between them. In DNA, the CDR3 is TGTGCCAGTAGTTTTGGCGGGACCTACAATGAGCAGTTCTTC. This codes for CASSFGGTYNEQFF.

The CDR3 spells CASSQGSGLYNEQFF. CDR3 coding DNA: TGTGCCAGCAGCCAAGGTAGCGGCCTATACAATGAGCAGTTCTTC. V usage is TRBV4-2 and J usage is TRBJ2-1, with TRBD2 as a possible D gene (6 bases). The V gene's germline CDR1 is LGHNA and CDR2 YNFKEQ. Trimming stripped 1 base from V and 4 bases from J, with 11 bases between. This CDR3 region has 15 residues.

This clone has a single count. The chain recombines TRBV27 with TRBJ1-1; D remains ambiguous. Between the trimmed V and J ends, which lost 5 bases and 1 base, there was a span of 17 bases. From germline, CDR1 is MNHEY and CDR2 SMNVEV (reference sequence). This CDR3 has 16 residues. The CDR3 loop reads CASSPWTGAANTEAFF. Written as DNA, the CDR3 is TGTGCCAGCAGTCCCTGGACCGGAGCGGCGAACACTGAAGCTTTCTTT.

The chain has TRBV2 and TRBJ2-4; TRBD1 might be the D (5 bases). Germline values: CDR1 SNHLY, CDR2 FYNNEI. The CDR3 covers 11 residues. V was cut by 1 base and J by 11 bases, with 6 bases left in between. The chain's CDR3 is CASSEGGLQYF. The CDR3 DNA is TGTGCCAGCAGTGAAGGGGGCCTTCAGTACTTC.

This chain's CDR3 is CASSVLAGVDHEQYF. CDR3 coding DNA: TGCGCCAGCAGTGTACTAGCGGGAGTGGACCACGAGCAGTACTTC. The chain links TRBV10-1 to TRBJ2-7; 11 bases are a match to TRBD2. The CDR3 has 15 amino acids. Trimming at V came to 4 bases and at J to 5 bases, leaving 7 bases not matched to a gene. Germline lookup yields CDR1 WNHNN and CDR2 SYGVQD (reference sequence).

The chain joins TRBV18 to TRBJ2-2, with 8 bases fitting TRBD1. The germline V gene has CDR1 KGHSH and CDR2 LQKENI. J gave up 6 bases and V 3 bases, and 9 bases lay outside the gene matches. The CDR3 is made up of 16 amino acids. DNA for the CDR3: TGTGCCAGCTCACCCATCGACAGGGGAGGTTCCGGGGAGCTGTTTTTT. It specifies CASSPIDRGGSGELFF.

The chain couples TRBV6-6 to TRBJ1-2; a possible D gene is TRBD1 (6 bases). This CDR3 has 13 residues. V dropped 6 bases and J dropped 3 bases, with 11 bases sitting between them. Germline CDR1 reads MNHNY; CDR2 reads SVGAGI (reference sequence). In DNA, the CDR3 is TGTGCCAGCAGCCTTCCAGGGGACTATGGCTACACCTTC. Translated, it gives CASSLPGDYGYTF.

The chain combines TRBV29-1 with TRBJ2-2; possibly TRBD1 for D (6 bases). The CDR3 extends over 13 amino acids. V gave up 6 bases and J gave up 3 bases, with 11 bases separating them. Germline CDR1 and CDR2: SQVTM and ANQGSEA. The CDR3 DNA reads as TGCAGCGTGGGCGGACAGTACACCGGGGAGCTGTTTTTT. It codes for CSVGGQYTGELFF.